This T cell receptor beta chain was identified in a study of early T cells in non-severe SARS-CoV-2 infection. In the study overall: The chains were unpaired, and the sequenced material was bulk RNA from unsorted whole blood.

The TCR library protocol attached unique molecular identifiers to the individual cDNA molecules. In TCRdb, the 5' RACE reads were re-called with MiXCR into one record per CDR3 protein. The table lists around 110,000 distinct CDR3 sequences, over 8.5% of them singletons. The origin of this receptor is an adult who was a healthcare worker with PCR-confirmed SARS-CoV-2 infection or an uninfected control (not recorded which). Sequencing used whole blood.

The CDR3 loop reads CASSVDRYYGYTF. The CDR3 region has the DNA TGTGCCAGCAGCGTGGACCGTTACTATGGCTACACCTTC. The rearrangement uses TRBV6-5 and TRBJ1-2; D ambiguous. CDR1 MNHEY and CDR2 SVGAGI come from the germline V gene. Trimming took 6 bases from V and 3 from J, leaving 11 bases between them. The CDR3 loop spans 13 amino acids.